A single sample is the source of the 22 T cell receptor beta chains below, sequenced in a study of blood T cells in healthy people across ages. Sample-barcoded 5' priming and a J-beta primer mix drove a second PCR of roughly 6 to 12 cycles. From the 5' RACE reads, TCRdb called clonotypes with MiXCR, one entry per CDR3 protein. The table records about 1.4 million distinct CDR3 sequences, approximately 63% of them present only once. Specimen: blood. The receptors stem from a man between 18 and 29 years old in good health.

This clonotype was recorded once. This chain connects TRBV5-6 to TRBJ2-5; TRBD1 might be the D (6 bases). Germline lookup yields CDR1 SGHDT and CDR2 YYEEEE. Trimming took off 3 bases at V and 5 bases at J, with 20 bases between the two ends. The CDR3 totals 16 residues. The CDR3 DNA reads TGTGCCAGCAGCTACGGAACAGGGCTCCCTAAGGAGACCCAGTACTTC. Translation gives CASSYGTGLPKETQYF.

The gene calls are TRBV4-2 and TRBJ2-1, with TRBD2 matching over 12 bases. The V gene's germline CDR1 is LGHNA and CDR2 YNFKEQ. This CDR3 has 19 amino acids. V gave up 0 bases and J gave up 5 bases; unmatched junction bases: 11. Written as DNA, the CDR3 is TGTGCCAGCAGCCAAGAGGAGACTAGCGGGAGACGGGGCGACAATGAGCAGTTCTTC. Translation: CASSQEETSGRRGDNEQFF.

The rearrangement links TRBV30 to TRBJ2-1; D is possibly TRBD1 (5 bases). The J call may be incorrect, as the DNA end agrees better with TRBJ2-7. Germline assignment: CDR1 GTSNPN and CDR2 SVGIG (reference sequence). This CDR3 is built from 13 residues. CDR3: CAWISAGNYEQYF. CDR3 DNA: TGTGCCTGGATATCGGCAGGGAACTACGAGCAGTACTTC.

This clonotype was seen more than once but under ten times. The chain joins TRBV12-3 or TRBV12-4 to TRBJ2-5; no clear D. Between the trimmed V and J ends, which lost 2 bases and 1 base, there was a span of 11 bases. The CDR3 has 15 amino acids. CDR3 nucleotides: TGTGCCAGCAGTTTAACGTCGCAGACCCAAGAGACCCAGTACTTC. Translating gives CASSLTSQTQETQYF.

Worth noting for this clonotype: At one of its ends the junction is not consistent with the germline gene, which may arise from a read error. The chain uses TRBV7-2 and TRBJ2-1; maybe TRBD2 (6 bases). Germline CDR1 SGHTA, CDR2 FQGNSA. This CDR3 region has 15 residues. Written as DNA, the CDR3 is TGCGCCAGCAGCGCCTTTTCTCGGGGGTACAATGAGCAGTTCTTC. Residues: CASSAFSRGYNEQFF.

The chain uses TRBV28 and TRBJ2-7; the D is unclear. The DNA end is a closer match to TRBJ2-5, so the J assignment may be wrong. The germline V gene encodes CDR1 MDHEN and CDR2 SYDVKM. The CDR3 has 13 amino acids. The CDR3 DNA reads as TGTGCCAGCAGAGAACAAGGGATGAAGACCCAGTACTTC. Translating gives CASREQGMKTQYF.

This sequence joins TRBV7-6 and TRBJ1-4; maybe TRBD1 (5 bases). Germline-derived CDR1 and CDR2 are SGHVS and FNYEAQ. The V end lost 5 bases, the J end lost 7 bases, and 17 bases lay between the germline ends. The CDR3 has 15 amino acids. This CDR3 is CASSPRNPGSEKLFF. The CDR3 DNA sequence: TGTGCCAGCAGCCCCCGCAACCCAGGGAGTGAAAAACTGTTTTTT. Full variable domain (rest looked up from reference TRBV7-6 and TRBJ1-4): GAGVSQSPRYKVTKRGQDVALRCDPISGHVSLYWYRQALGQGPEFLTYFNYEAQQDKSGLPNDRFSAERPEGSISTLTIQRTEQRDSAMYRCASSPRNPGSEKLFFGSGTQLSVL.

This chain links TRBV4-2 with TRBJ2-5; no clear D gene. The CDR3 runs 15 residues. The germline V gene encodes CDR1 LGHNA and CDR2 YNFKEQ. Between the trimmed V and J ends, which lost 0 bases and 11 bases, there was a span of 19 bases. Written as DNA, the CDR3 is TGTGCCAGCAGCCAAGAGGTGGTCAGAAACAATGAGCAGTACTTC. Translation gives CASSQEVVRNNEQYF.

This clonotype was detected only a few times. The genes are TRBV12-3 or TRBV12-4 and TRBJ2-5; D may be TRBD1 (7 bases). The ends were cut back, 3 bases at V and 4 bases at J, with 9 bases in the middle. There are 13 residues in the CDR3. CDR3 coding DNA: TGTGCCAGCAGTTTCCAGGGGGGAGAGACCCAGTACTTC. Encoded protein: CASSFQGGETQYF.

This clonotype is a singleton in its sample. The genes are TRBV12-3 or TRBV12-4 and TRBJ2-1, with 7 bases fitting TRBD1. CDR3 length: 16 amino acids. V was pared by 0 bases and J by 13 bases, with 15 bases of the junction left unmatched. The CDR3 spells CASSLAPTGSGSTQFF. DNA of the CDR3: TGTGCCAGCAGTTTAGCACCGACAGGGAGTGGTAGTACCCAGTTCTTC.

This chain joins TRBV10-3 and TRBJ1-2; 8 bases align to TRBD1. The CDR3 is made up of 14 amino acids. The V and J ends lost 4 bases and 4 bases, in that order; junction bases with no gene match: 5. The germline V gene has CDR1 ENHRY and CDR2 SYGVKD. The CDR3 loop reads CAISGQGASYGYTF. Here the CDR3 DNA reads TGTGCCATCAGTGGCCAGGGGGCCTCCTATGGCTACACCTTC.

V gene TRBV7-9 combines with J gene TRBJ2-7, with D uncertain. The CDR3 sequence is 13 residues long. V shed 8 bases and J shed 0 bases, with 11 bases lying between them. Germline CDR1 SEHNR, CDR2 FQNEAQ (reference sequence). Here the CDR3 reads CASDHGLSYEQYF. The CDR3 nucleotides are TGTGCCAGCGACCACGGGCTCTCCTACGAGCAGTACTTC.

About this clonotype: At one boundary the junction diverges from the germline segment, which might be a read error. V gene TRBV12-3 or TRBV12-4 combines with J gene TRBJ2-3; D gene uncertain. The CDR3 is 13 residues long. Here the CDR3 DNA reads TGTGCCAGCAGTTTTGTAATCACAGATACGCAGTCTTTT. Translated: CASSFVITDTQSF.

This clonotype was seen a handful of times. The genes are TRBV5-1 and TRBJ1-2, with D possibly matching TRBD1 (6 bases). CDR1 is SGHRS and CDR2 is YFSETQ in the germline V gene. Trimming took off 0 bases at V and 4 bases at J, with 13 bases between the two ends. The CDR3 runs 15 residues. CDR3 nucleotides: TGCGCCAGCAGCTTGGGGGGCCCGGGGGCCTATGGCTACACCTTC. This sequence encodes CASSLGGPGAYGYTF. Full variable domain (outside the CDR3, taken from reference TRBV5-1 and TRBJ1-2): KAGVTQTPRYLIKTRGQQVTLSCSPISGHRSVSWYQQTPGQGLQFLFEYFSETQRNKGNFPGRFSGRQFSNSRSEMNVSTLELGDSALYLCASSLGGPGAYGYTFGSGTRLTVV.

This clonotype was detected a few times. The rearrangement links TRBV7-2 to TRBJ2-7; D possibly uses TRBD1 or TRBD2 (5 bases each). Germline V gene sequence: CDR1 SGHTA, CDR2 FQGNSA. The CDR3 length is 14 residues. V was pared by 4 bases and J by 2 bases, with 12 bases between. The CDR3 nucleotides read TGTGCCAGCAGCTCCTGGGACGGGGCCTACGAGCAGTACTTC. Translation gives CASSSWDGAYEQYF. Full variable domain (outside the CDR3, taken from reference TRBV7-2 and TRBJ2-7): GAGVSQSPSNKVTEKGKDVELRCDPISGHTALYWYRQSLGQGLEFLIYFQGNSAPDKSGLPSDRFSAERTGGSVSTLTIQRTQQEDSAVYLCASSSWDGAYEQYFGPGTRLTVT.

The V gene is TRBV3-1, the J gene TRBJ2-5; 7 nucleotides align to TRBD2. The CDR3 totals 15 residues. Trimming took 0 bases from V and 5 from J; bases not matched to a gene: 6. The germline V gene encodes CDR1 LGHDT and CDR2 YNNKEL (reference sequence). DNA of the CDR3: TGTGCCAGCAGCCAAGACCGGGGGGTGTCGGAGACCCAGTACTTC. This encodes CASSQDRGVSETQYF.

In DNA form, the CDR3 reads TGCGCCAGCAGCCAAGAGAAAGGGACGGCGAGACTAGGCACTGAAGCTTTCTTT. This codes for CASSQEKGTARLGTEAFF. This rearrangement joins TRBV4-1 to TRBJ1-1; D perhaps matches TRBD1 (5 bases). The CDR3 extends over 18 amino acids. V dropped 0 bases and J dropped 4 bases, with 21 bases sitting between them. Germline loops: CDR1 MGHRA, CDR2 YSYEKL.

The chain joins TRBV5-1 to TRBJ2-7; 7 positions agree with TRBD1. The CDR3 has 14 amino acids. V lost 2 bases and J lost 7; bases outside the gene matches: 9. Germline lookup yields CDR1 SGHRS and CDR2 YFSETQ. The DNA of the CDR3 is TGCGCCAGCAGCTTTCCGACAGGGATGAATGAGCAGTACTTC. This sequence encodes CASSFPTGMNEQYF.

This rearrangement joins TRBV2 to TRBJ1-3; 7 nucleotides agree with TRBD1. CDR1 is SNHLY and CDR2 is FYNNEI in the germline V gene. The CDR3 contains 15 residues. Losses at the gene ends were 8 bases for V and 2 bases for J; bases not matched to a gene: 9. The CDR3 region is CASGGDRQPGNTIYF. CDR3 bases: TGTGCCAGCGGTGGGGACAGACAACCTGGAAACACCATATATTTT.

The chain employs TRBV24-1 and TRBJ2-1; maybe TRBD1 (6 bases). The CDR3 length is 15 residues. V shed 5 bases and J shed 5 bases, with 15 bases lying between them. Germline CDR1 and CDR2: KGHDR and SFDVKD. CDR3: CATSGSPRGHNEQFF. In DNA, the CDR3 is TGTGCCACCAGTGGTTCCCCCAGGGGTCACAATGAGCAGTTCTTC.

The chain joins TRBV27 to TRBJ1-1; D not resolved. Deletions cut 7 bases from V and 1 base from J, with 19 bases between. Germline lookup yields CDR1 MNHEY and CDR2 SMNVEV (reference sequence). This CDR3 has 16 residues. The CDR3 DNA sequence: TGTGCCAGCAAAGCAGGACTGACGCATGCGAACACTGAAGCTTTCTTT. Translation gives CASKAGLTHANTEAFF.

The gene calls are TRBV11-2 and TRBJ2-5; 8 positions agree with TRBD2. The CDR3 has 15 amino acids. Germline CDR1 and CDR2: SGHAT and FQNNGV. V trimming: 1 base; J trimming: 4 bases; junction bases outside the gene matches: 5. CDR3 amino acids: CASSLAGGSIETQYF. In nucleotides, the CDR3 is TGTGCCAGCAGCTTAGCGGGAGGGAGTATAGAGACCCAGTACTTC.